The present entry profiles one T cell receptor beta chain with its context. Its target is not known. The data are from a study of blood T cells in healthy people across ages. The CDR3 consists of 14 residues. Germline-derived CDR1 and CDR2 are SGHAT and FQDESV (reference sequence). It was with a sample-barcoded 5' primer and a J-beta primer mix that a second PCR of roughly 6 to 12 cycles was run. MiXCR was run by TCRdb on the 5' RACE reads, yielding one entry per CDR3 protein. The data contain 1.5 million to 2 million distinct CDR3 sequences, about 35% of them singletons. General observations from the study: Older age coincided with a roughly linear decline in TCR beta diversity per million T cells. Underestimates were what the diversity estimates from one million T cells were considered to be.

V is TRBV11-1 and J is TRBJ2-7, with 8 bases that match TRBD2. The end of the DNA is better explained by TRBJ2-5, so the J call may be wrong. The receptor's source is a woman aged 30 to 39 in good health. What was sequenced was blood. CDR3 bases: TGTGCCAGCAGCCCAGCGGGGGAGAAAGAGACCCAGTACTTC. Its translation is CASSPAGEKETQYF.